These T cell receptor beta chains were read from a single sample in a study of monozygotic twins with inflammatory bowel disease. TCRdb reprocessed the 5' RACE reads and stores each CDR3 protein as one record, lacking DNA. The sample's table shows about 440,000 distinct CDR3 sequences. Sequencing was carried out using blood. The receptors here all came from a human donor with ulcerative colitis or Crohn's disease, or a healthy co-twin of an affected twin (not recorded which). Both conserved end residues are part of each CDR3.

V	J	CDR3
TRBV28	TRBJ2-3	CASTPMVTDTQYF
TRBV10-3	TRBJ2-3	CAISEELLDFTDTQYF
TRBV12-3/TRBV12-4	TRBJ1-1	CASTQGQLNTEAFF
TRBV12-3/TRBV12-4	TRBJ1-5	CASSLGEGGNQPQHF
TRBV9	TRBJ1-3	CASSVQEGAGNTIYF
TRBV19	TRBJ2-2	CASSTGPVNTGELFF
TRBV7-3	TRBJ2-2	CASSLKGGYNTGELFF
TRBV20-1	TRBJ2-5	CSVPTGTAKETQYF
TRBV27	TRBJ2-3	CASNLAGGLDTQYF
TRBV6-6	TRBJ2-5	CASSYLKGSETQYF
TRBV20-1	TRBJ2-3	CSAPESGASLGDTQYF
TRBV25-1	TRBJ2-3	CASSDGTSVRTQYF
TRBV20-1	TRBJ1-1	CSATPTRRPANTEAFF
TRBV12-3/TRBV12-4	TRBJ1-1	CASSAQQGDTEAFF
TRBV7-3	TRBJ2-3	CASSLNGKEADTQYF
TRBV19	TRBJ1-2	CASKQRTDGIYGYTF
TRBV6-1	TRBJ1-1	CASIGAGNTEAFF
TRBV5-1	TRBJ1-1	CASSFDWDGGTTEAFF
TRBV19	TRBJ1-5	CASRQGQGTRSNQPQHF
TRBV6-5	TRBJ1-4	CASSYSWQGNEKLFF
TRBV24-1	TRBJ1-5	CVTSDRLSNQPQHF
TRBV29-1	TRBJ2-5	CSVARGAGELQETQYF
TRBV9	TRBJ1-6	CASSATPGQDNSPLHF
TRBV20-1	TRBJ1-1	CSAQTGNTEAFF
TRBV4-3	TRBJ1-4	CASSQADAANNEKLFF
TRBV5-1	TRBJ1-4	CASSLAGASREKLFF
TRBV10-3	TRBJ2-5	CAAAALAGVGETQYF
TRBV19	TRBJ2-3	CASSESTDTQYF
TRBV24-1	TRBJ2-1	CATSDWGLTPYNEQFF
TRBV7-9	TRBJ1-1	CASSNAGATEAFF
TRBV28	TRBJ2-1	CASSPDVGPYEQFF
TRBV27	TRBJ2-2	CASSPFSGGTGELFF
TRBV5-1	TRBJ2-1	CASSLALAGGLYNEQFF
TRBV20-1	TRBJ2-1	CSATPASYSYNEQFF
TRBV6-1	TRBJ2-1	CASSTNPRFSGSYNEQFF
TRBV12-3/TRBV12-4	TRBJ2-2	CASSLGEGTTNTGELFF
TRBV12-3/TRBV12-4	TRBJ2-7	CASSLEGGDEQYF
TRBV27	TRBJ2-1	CASSPGDSSYNEQFF
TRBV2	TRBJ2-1	CASSEGAGTEYHNEQFF
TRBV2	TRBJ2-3	CASSEGPRASGGTDTQYF
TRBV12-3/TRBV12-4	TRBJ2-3	CASSLPPGTSGGRGTDTQYF
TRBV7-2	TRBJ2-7	CASSPSVRYEQYF
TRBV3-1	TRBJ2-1	CASSQDDRVYNEQFF
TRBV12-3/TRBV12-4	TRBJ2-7	CASRATSGRYVEQYF
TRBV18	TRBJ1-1	CASSQGGMTEAFF
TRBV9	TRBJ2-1	CASSVAVTSGNEQFF
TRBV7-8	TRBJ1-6	CASSPRDRGTGSPLHF
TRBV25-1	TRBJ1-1	CASSEMGYTEAFF
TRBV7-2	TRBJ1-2	CASSLTGQGAPGYTF
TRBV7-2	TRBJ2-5	CASSFELQETQYF
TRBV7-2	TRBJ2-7	CASSLVASGGLYEQYF
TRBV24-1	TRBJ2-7	CATSDPVHPYEQYF
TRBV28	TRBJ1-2	CASSLTGVRGYTF
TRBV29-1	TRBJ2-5	CSVDGPSGEAWQETQYF
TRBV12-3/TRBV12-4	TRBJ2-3	CASSYSDRGPGDTQYF